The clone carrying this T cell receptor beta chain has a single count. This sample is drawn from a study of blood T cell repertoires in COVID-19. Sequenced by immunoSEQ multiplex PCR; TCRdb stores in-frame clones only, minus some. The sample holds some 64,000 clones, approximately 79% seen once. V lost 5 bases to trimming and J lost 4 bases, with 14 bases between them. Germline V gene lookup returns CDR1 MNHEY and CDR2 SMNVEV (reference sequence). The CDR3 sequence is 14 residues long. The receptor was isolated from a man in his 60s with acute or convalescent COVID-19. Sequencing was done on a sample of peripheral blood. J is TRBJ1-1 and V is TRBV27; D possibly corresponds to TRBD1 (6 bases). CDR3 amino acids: CASSPRGGGTEAFF. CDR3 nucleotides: TGTGCCAGCAGTCCCAGGGGCGGCGGCACTGAAGCTTTCTTT.